This is a list of T cell receptor beta chains from one sample in a study of cytomegalovirus exposure and HLA in healthy donors. Using immunoSEQ multiplex PCR, the repertoire was profiled, and TCRdb retains in-frame clones only, with some absent. The sample yields 90,000 to 120,000 clones, roughly four fifths seen once. What was sequenced was PBMCs. The receptors come from a man between 18 and 29 years old in good health and CMV-seronegative. Each CDR3 is given with its conserved first and last residue. Expanded clones get a size class; other rows say once, few or many, or leave the size out.

J	size	V	CDR3
TRBJ1-6	NA	TRBV6-1	CASSENRGSPLHF
TRBJ1-6	NA	TRBV4-3	CASSQRDVDNSPLHF
TRBJ2-7	once	TRBV10-3	CAISDRAFSGGQSSYEQYF
TRBJ2-3	NA	TRBV10-3	CAMTSGVTDTQYF
TRBJ1-1	few	TRBV5-1	CASSPGTGVRTEAFF
TRBJ1-1	NA	TRBV5-4	CASSLGRTGSYTEAFF
TRBJ1-6	NA	TRBV9	CASSVGELHNSPLHF
TRBJ2-7	few	TRBV4-2	CASSPQGLAGEAYEQYF
TRBJ2-7	NA	TRBV4-3	CASSRQRTGLYEQYF
TRBJ2-1	NA	TRBV7-2	CASSPGLRGSYNEQFF
TRBJ1-2	NA	TRBV10-3	CAISESMRGYTF
TRBJ2-3	NA	TRBV5-5	CASSSRGGTDTQYF
TRBJ2-2	NA	TRBV10-3	CAISAGWVPGELFF
TRBJ2-7	NA	TRBV7-9	CASSPQGNGFNEQYF
TRBJ2-7	once	TRBV13	CASSLRLVGEQYF
TRBJ2-7	NA	TRBV4-3	CASSQGFSGPYEQYF
TRBJ1-3	NA	TRBV2	CASSVQAPLVNTIYF
TRBJ1-2	NA	TRBV9	CASSLGAGSFTF
TRBJ2-1	NA	TRBV27	CASSITGSYNEQFF
TRBJ1-3	once	TRBV5-4	CASSATGPAGNTIYF
TRBJ2-7	NA	TRBV28	CASSPVGLAGDYEQYF
TRBJ2-4	NA	TRBV28	CASSRRAGAKNIQYF
TRBJ2-3	NA	TRBV7-3	CASSFAGGPTDTQYF
TRBJ1-2	NA	TRBV2	CASKEQGSHGYTF
TRBJ2-2	few	TRBV5-1	CASSFTIAGELFF
TRBJ2-7	NA	TRBV7-3	CASSPGDPTGKQYF
TRBJ1-4	NA	TRBV7-2	CASSLVGGGKLFF
TRBJ1-5	few	TRBV19	CASRPRETGTPPQHF
TRBJ1-6	NA	TRBV2	CATRRGGDNSPLHF
TRBJ1-2	NA	TRBV19	CASSTDRALSGYTF
TRBJ2-7	NA	TRBV6-5	CASSYSEALAYEQYF
TRBJ2-7	NA	TRBV4-2	CASSQEGGGQGATYEQYF
TRBJ2-2	NA	TRBV19	CASTGVGPPRQSTGELFF
TRBJ1-1	NA	TRBV7-2	CASSAGQGTNTEAFF
TRBJ2-2	NA	TRBV9	CASSPPDTGELFF
TRBJ1-4	NA	TRBV6-5	CASSYSPRLWEKLFF
TRBJ1-2	NA	TRBV5-4	CASSRSARSHTF